This T cell receptor (beta chain) was sequenced in a study of blood T cell repertoires in COVID-19 (dated by TCRdb to the early 2020s). Looking at the study overall: Samples covering the acute and convalescent phases of COVID-19 were provided by collaborators in the United States, Italy and Spain. The prospective study material was composed of cDNA or gDNA derived from T cells, B-cell-depleted T cells, or PBMCs. Deeply sampled blood TCRbeta repertoires from subjects exposed to, actively infected with, or recovered from COVID-19 were included in the dataset. The repertoires were released in a freely available public database meant as a resource for research on the immune response to SARS-CoV-2. Samples came from the ongoing ImmuneRACE study (first 160 participants) plus 1,254 subjects from 6 global collaborators. Nearly every sample came with metadata listing a de-identified subject ID, COVID-19 status, age in years and sex. Where available, HLA class I and class II types were taken from metadata supplied by the sample provider and were not determined by assay-based typing.

The immunoSEQ Assay, a bias-controlled multiplex PCR, was used to amplify TCRbeta CDR3 regions from genomic DNA. The source study handled its data this way. The number of nucleated cells in each sample was estimated from the amplification of reference gene primers within the assay. Sequence reads were collapsed and filtered to measure the absolute abundance of every unique TCRbeta CDR3 rearrangement. For each sample, productive Simpson clonality was calculated by taking the square root of Simpson's diversity index across productive rearrangements. Sourced from immuneACCESS, this table was stored by TCRdb with only in-frame sequences that have V and J called. A share of the clones is absent; for the studies checked, an unresolved V gene accounts for under half, and the remainder has no known explanation. V and J calls and clone size follow that table, whereas D and trimming were derived from the DNA. Across this sample there are under 150,000 clones, with over 65% seen only once. The ten largest account for under 6% of the sample.

This clone showed up just once. The clone's antigen remains unknown. Per-base quality was not reported, and no clone a single base away is much larger than it. Points the paper makes about the study in general: Clinical and demographic metadata were provided uncurated, with the amount varying by source and participant.

The collaborating institutions used their own protocols to collect whole blood in K2EDTA tubes. Collaborator samples were shipped for TCRbeta analysis as frozen whole blood, isolated PBMCs, or DNA extracted from either sample type. For CDR1 and CDR2, the germline V gene lists SGHRS and YFSETQ. V sheds 0 bases and J sheds 11 bases, leaving 20 bases between their ends. The CDR3 goes from the cysteine to the phenylalanine over 15 residues. Only the CDR3 DNA is retained, 45 bases long and in frame from the first base. The sequence was collected from a woman aged 80 or over with active or convalescent COVID-19. Sequencing was done on a sample of peripheral blood. The chain links TRBV5-1 with TRBJ1-1, with TRBD1 tentatively as D gene (6 bases match). The sequence in DNA is TGCGCCAGCAGCTTGGCCGGGTCAGGGGCCCAGACGGCTTTCTTT. Its coded protein is CASSLAGSGAQTAFF. Extended through the reference TRBV5-1 and TRBJ1-1 proteins, this CDR3 yields the full variable domain: KAGVTQTPRYLIKTRGQQVTLSCSPISGHRSVSWYQQTPGQGLQFLFEYFSETQRNKGNFPGRFSGRQFSNSRSEMNVSTLELGDSALYLCASSLAGSGAQTAFFGQGTRLTVV.